The sequence of this T cell receptor beta chain was determined in a study of blood T cell repertoires in COVID-19. Study information: T cells, B-cell-depleted T cells, or PBMCs provided the cDNA or gDNA that served as material.

This clone was counted between two and nine times. Exposed participants came across a COVID-19 case within 2 weeks before study entry. Sequencing used immunoSEQ multiplex PCR; TCRdb keeps in-frame clones, though not all of them. The sample has 220,000 or so clones, over 80% seen once. The CDR3 totals 15 residues. Germline CDR1 is SGHTA and CDR2 is FQGTGA. The V segment lost 1 base and the J segment 7 bases; nucleotides outside the gene matches: 9. The chain employs TRBV7-3 and TRBJ1-1; the match to TRBD1 covers 7 bases. The origin of this receptor is a man aged 45-60 years who had been exposed to COVID-19. The source material was PBMCs or T cells enriched from blood (not recorded which). CDR3 loop: CASSLKPDRVGEAFF. The CDR3 nucleotides are TGTGCCAGCAGCTTAAAACCCGACAGGGTAGGTGAAGCTTTCTTT.